This T cell receptor (beta chain) emerged from a study of control samples from healthy donors and cancer patients (dated by TCRdb to about 2020). Taken from cysteine to phenylalanine, the CDR3 has 15 residues. Just the 45-base CDR3 DNA is kept, in frame starting at base 1. V and J lose 2 bases and 1 base, and a span of 9 bases separates them. CDR1 MNHNS and CDR2 SASEGT were looked up in the germline V gene. A remark on this clone: The antigen it binds to is not known.

Library preparation used the immunoSEQ multiplex PCR assay. TCRdb provides this immuneACCESS table in a form limited to in-frame rearrangements. Some clones are lacking; in checked studies, under half of them reflect an unresolved V gene, and why the rest are absent is not known. This sample's table has entries for 150,000 to 200,000 clones. The top ten constitute 2% to 2.5% of the sample. This receptor was identified in a woman aged 25 to 39 in good health. Sequencing input: blood. The sequence joins TRBV6-1 to TRBJ1-3; too little of a D gene remains to name it. CDR3 region: CASSELGRSGNTIYF. The DNA sequence is given as TGTGCCAGCAGTGAATTAGGGAGATCTGGAAACACCATATATTTT.